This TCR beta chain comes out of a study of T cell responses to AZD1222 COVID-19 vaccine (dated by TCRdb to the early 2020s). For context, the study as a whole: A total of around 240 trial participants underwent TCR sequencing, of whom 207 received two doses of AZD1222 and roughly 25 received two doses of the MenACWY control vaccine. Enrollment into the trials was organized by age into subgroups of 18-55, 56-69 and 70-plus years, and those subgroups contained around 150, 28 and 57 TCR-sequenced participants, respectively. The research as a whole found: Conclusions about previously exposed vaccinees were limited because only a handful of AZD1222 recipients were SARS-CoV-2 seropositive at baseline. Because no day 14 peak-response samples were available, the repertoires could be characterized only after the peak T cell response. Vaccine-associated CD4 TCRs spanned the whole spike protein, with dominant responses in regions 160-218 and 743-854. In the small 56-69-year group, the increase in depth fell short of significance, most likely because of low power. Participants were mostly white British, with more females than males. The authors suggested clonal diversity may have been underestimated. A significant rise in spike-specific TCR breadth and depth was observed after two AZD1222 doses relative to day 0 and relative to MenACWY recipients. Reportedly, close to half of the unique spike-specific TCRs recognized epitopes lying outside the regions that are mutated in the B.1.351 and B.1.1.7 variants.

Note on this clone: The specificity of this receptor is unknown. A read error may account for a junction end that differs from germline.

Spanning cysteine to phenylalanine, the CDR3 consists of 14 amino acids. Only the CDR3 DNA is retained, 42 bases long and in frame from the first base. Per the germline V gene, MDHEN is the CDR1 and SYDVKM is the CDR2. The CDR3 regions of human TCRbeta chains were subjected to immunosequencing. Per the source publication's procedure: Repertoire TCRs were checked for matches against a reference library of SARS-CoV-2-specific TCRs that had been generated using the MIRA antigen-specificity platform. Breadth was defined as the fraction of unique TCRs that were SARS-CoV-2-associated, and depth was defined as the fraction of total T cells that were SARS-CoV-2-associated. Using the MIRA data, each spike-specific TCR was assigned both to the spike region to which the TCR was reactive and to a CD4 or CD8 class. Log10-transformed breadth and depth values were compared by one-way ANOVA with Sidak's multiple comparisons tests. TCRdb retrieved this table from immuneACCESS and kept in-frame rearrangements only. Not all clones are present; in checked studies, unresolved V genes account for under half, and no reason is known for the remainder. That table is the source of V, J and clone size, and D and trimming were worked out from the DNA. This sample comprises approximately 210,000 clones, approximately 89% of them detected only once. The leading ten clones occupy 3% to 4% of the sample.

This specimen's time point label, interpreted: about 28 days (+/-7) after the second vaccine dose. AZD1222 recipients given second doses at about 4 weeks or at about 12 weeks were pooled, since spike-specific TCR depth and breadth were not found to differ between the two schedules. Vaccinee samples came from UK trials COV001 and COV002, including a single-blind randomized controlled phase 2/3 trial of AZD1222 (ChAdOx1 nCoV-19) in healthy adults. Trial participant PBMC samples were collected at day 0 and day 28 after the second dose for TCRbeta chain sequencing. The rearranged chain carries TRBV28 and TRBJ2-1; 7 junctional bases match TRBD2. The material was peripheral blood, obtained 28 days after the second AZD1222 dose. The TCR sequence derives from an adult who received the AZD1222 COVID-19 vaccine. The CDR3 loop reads CASSLRLEAGILLF. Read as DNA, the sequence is TGTGCCAGCAGTTTACGTCTTGAAGCGGGGATTTTGCTCTTC.